This is a list of T cell receptor beta chains from one sample in a study of cytomegalovirus exposure and HLA in healthy donors. Measured with immunoSEQ multiplex PCR; TCRdb has only the in-frame clones, and not every one. The sample records around 92,000 clones, approximately 81% being singletons. The sample consisted of PBMCs. The receptors derive from a girl aged 2-15 years in good health and CMV-seropositive. CDR3s include the opening cysteine and the closing phenylalanine or tryptophan. Each record gives: V gene, clone size, J gene, D gene, CDR3 DNA, CDR3 protein. D genes are given only for firm matches. Size tells how often a clone was seen (once, few, many) or the class of an expanded clone, and some rows leave it out.

TRBV16	NA	TRBJ1-1	NA	TGTGCCAGCAGCCCGGACAGTTGGAACACTGAAGCTTTCTTT	CASSPDSWNTEAFF
TRBV6-5	NA	TRBJ2-7	NA	TGTGCCAGCAGGACCCAGGGTTACGAGCAGTACTTC	CASRTQGYEQYF
TRBV27	NA	TRBJ2-1	TRBD1	TGTGCCAGCAGTTCAGAGACAGGGCCCTACAATGAGCAGTTCTTC	CASSSETGPYNEQFF
TRBV25-1	NA	TRBJ2-7	NA	TGTGCCAGCAGCGAAACCGAGGCCAACTCCTACGAGCAGTACTTC	CASSETEANSYEQYF
TRBV28	NA	TRBJ2-3	TRBD2	TGTGCCAGCAGTCACGGACTAGCGGGACTCACAGATACGCAGTATTTT	CASSHGLAGLTDTQYF
TRBV7-9	NA	TRBJ2-3	NA	TGTGCCAGCAGCTTACTGGGAGGGGGGTTAGATACGCAGTATTTT	CASSLLGGGLDTQYF
TRBV15	NA	TRBJ1-4	NA	TGTGCCACCAGCCTCATGGAGACGGACATCTTACGGGAACTGTTTTTT	CATSLMETDILRELFF
TRBV2	NA	TRBJ2-1	TRBD2	TGTGCCAGCTCTCGAAGGGGCCTAGCGGAGAGCTCCTACAATGAGCAGTTCTTC	CASSRRGLAESSYNEQFF
TRBV29-1	once	TRBJ2-3	TRBD1	TGCAGCGTTGAGGGTCTCAGGGGGTCAGATACGCAGTATTTT	CSVEGLRGSDTQYF
TRBV6-5	NA	TRBJ2-2	NA	TGTGCCAGCAGTTATGGAGGGGCTGACACCGGGGAGCTGTTTTTT	CASSYGGADTGELFF
TRBV19	NA	TRBJ1-3	NA	TGTGCCAGTAGTATTCTGCAGGGCGCCTCTGGAAACACCATATATTTT	CASSILQGASGNTIYF
TRBV28	NA	TRBJ1-3	NA	TGTGCCAGCAGTGGGGGGAGCTCTGGAAACACCATATATTTT	CASSGGSSGNTIYF
TRBV28	NA	TRBJ2-7	NA	TGTGCCAGCAGTTTTAGTTCCTACGAGCAGTACTTC	CASSFSSYEQYF
TRBV6-5	NA	TRBJ2-7	NA	TGTGCCAGCAGTTATACAGGGAGCGGCGAGCAGTACTTC	CASSYTGSGEQYF
TRBV28	NA	TRBJ1-1	TRBD1	TGTGCCAGCAGTTTATGGACAGGGGGTTGGGGGGACACTGAAGCTTTCTTT	CASSLWTGGWGDTEAFF
TRBV10-3	NA	TRBJ1-2	TRBD1	TGTGCCATCAGCAAGGGACAGGGAGGCGGCTACACCTTC	CAISKGQGGGYTF
TRBV18	NA	TRBJ1-1	TRBD1	TGTGCCAGCTCAACCGGGACAGGAAACACTGAAGCTTTCTTT	CASSTGTGNTEAFF
TRBV5-1	NA	TRBJ2-3	TRBD2	TGCGCCAGCAGCTTCCTAGCGGGTACAGATACGCAGTATTTT	CASSFLAGTDTQYF
TRBV19	NA	TRBJ1-5	NA	TGTGCCAGTAGTATAGGATCTACCTCCATAAATCAGCCCCAGCATTTT	CASSIGSTSINQPQHF
TRBV6-4	NA	TRBJ2-2	NA	TGTGCCAGCAGTGCGCAGGATAGCACCGGGGAGCTGTTTTTT	CASSAQDSTGELFF
TRBV19	NA	TRBJ1-2	NA	TGTGCCAGTAGTACCTTGGGGCAGGGGATGGATGCTTATGGCTACACCTTC	CASSTLGQGMDAYGYTF
TRBV25-1	NA	TRBJ2-5	NA	TGTGCCAGCAGTGAATTTGGGGCAGGCCGTGAGACCCAGTACTTC	CASSEFGAGRETQYF
TRBV5-1	NA	TRBJ2-3	TRBD2	TGCGCCAGCAGCACCGGACTAGCGGATACGCAGTATTTT	CASSTGLADTQYF
TRBV28	NA	TRBJ2-3	TRBD2	TGTGCCAGCAGTTTATGGGTAGCGGGGCCAGATACGCAGTATTTT	CASSLWVAGPDTQYF
TRBV6-1	NA	TRBJ1-1	TRBD1	TGTGCCAGCAGTGAACGGGACAGGGGCTTAGAAGCTTTCTTT	CASSERDRGLEAFF
TRBV28	NA	TRBJ1-4	NA	TGTGCCAGCAGTCCCCTTGATAGTTTTCATGCGGCAGAGGCAACTAATGAAAAACTGTTTTTT	CASSPLDSFHAAEATNEKLFF
TRBV30	NA	TRBJ1-4	TRBD1	TGTGCCTGGAAGGGCAGGACAGGGCTTAATGAAAAACTGTTTTTT	CAWKGRTGLNEKLFF
TRBV4-2	NA	TRBJ2-7	TRBD1	TGTGCCAGCAGCCAGGAAGGGGGCACCGAGCAGTACTTC	CASSQEGGTEQYF
TRBV29-1	NA	TRBJ2-1	NA	TGCAGCATTTTAGGACAGTCCAGCTCCTACAATGAGCAGTTCTTC	CSILGQSSSYNEQFF
TRBV28	few	TRBJ2-4	TRBD2	TGTGCCAGCACCCTCCCGGGCGGGAGGGCTGCCAAAAACATTCAGTACTTC	CASTLPGGRAAKNIQYF
TRBV29-1	NA	TRBJ1-5	NA	TGCAGCGTTTCTCAGGGATTCCTTGGCAATCAGCCCCAGCATTTT	CSVSQGFLGNQPQHF
TRBV6-5	NA	TRBJ1-2	TRBD1	TGTGCCACGCGGACAGGGTTATCCCTACCCTATGGCTACACCTTC	CATRTGLSLPYGYTF
TRBV5-4	NA	TRBJ2-1	TRBD2	TGTGCCAGCAGCTTTGGACTAGCGGCCTACAATGAGCAGTTCTTC	CASSFGLAAYNEQFF
TRBV6-6	NA	TRBJ2-3	TRBD1	TGTGCCAGCGGCCAGGGACAGATCACAGATACGCAGTATTTT	CASGQGQITDTQYF
TRBV28	NA	TRBJ1-1	NA	TGTGCCAGCAGTTCTTGGGCGGAAGCTTTCTTT	CASSSWAEAFF
TRBV7-9	once	TRBJ2-5	NA	TGTGCCAGCAGCTTAGCGCTCCGGGGAGCGGAGACCCAGTACTTC	CASSLALRGAETQYF
TRBV7-2	NA	TRBJ1-2	TRBD1	TGTGCCAGCAGCTCCCCGGACAGGGCCTTCTATGGCTACACCTTC	CASSSPDRAFYGYTF
TRBV7-9	NA	TRBJ1-2	NA	TGTGCCAGCAGCTTATCCGACAGCTATGGCTACACCTTC	CASSLSDSYGYTF
TRBV2	NA	TRBJ2-7	TRBD1	TGTGCCAGCATTACAGACAGGGATCGTACCTACGAGCAGTACTTC	CASITDRDRTYEQYF
TRBV30	NA	TRBJ2-1	TRBD2	TGTGCCTGGGATAAATGGACTAGCGGGAGCGAAAGCTCCTACAATGAGCAGTTCTTC	CAWDKWTSGSESSYNEQFF
TRBV6-1	NA	TRBJ1-2	NA	TGTGCCACCCGATTTAGCTATGGCTACACCTTC	CATRFSYGYTF
TRBV6-5	NA	TRBJ1-2	NA	TGTGCCACTACAACAGGATTCTATGGCTACACCTTC	CATTTGFYGYTF